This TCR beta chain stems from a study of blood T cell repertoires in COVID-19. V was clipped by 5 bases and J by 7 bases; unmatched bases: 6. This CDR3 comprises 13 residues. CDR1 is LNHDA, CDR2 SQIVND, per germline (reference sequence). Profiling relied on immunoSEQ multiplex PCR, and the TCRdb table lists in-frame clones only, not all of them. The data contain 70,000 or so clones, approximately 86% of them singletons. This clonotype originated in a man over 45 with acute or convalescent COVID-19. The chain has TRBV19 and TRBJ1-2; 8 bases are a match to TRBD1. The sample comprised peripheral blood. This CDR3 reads CASSSRTGFGYTF. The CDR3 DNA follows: TGTGCCAGTAGTTCTAGGACAGGGTTTGGCTACACCTTC.